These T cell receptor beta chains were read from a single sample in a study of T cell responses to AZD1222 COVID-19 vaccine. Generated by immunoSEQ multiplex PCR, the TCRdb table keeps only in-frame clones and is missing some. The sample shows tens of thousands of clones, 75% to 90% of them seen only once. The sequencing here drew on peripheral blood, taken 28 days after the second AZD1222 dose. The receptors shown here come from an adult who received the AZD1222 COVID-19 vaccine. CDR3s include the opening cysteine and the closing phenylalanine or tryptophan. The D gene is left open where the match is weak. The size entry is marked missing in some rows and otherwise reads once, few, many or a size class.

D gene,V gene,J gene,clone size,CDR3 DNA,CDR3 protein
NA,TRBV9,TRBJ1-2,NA,TGTGCCAGCAGCGTAGACAGTCAATCTAACTATGGCTACACCTTC,CASSVDSQSNYGYTF
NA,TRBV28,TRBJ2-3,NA,TGTGCCAGCAGTCTTCTGCGGGGCGGGAGCACAGATACGCAGTATTTT,CASSLLRGGSTDTQYF
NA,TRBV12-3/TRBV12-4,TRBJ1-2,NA,TGTGCCAGCAGTTTACTGGGGGCAAATGGCTACACCTTC,CASSLLGANGYTF
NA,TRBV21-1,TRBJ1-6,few,TGTGCCAGCAGCAAAGTCGTCAGGGGTTGGTGGTCACCCCTCCACTTT,CASSKVVRGWWSPLHF
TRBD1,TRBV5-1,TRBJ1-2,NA,TGCGCCAGCAGCTTGGAACGGCCAGGGGGCTATGGCTACACCTTC,CASSLERPGGYGYTF
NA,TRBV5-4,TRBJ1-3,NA,TGTGCCAGCAGCCCACAGGGATGGGGAAACACCATATATTTT,CASSPQGWGNTIYF
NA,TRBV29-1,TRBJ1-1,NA,TGCAGCGGAAGGACAGTAGAAGCTTTCTTT,CSGRTVEAFF
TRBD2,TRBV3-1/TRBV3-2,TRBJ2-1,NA,TGTGCCAGCAGCCAAGAACGGCCCTCCCGACTAGCGGGGGACCACAATGAGCAGTTCTTC,CASSQERPSRLAGDHNEQFF
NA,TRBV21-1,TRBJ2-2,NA,TGTGCCAGCAGCCGCCGACAGAAGCATAACACCGGGGAGCTGTTTTTT,CASSRRQKHNTGELFF
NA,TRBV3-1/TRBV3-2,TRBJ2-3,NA,TGTGCCAGCAGCCAGCTAGGGTCCGACACAGATACGCAGTATTTT,CASSQLGSDTDTQYF
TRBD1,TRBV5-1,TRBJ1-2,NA,TGCGCCAGCAGCTTACCCGGACAGGGTGATTATGGCTACACCTTC,CASSLPGQGDYGYTF
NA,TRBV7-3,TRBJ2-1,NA,TGTGCCAGCAGCGCCGCCGGGACTCCCTCCTACAATGAGCAGTTCTTC,CASSAAGTPSYNEQFF
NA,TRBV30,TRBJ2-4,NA,TGTGCCTGGAGTGAGGCAGGGCCAGCCAAAAACATTCAGTACTTC,CAWSEAGPAKNIQYF
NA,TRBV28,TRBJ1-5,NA,TGTGCCAGCAGTTTACGGGATAAACATCAGCCCCAGCATTTT,CASSLRDKHQPQHF
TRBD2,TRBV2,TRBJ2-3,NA,TGTGCCAGCTGGGGGACTAGCGGGGGGGCGTATACGCAGTATTTT,CASWGTSGGAYTQYF
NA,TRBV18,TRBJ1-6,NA,TGTGCCAGCTCACCAAACAGGGATTCACCCCTCCACTTT,CASSPNRDSPLHF
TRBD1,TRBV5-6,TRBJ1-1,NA,TGTGCCAGCAGCTTACAGGGGAGGGCTGAAGCTTTCTTT,CASSLQGRAEAFF
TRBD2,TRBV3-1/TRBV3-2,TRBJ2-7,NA,TGTGCCAGCAGCCACGCCGGGGCTAGCGGACACGAGCAGTACTTC,CASSHAGASGHEQYF
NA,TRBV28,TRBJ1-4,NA,TGTGCCAGCTCCTCCACCCGGGCTCGTGAAAAACTGTTTTTT,CASSSTRAREKLFF
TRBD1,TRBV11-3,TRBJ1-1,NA,TGTGCCAGCAGCTTCAATGCCGGGACAGGTGCTTTCTTT,CASSFNAGTGAFF
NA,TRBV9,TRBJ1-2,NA,TGTGCCAGCAGCGTAGTGCCAGGCGGAGGCTACACCTTC,CASSVVPGGGYTF
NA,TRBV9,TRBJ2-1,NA,TGTGCCAGCAGCGTAGATCCCAAAGGGTCCTACAATGAGCAGTTCTTC,CASSVDPKGSYNEQFF
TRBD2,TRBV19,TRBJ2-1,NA,TGTGCCAGTAGTATTGAACTAGCGGGAGGGAATGAGCAGTTCTTC,CASSIELAGGNEQFF
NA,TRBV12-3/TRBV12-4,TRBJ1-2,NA,TGTGCCAGCAGCCCACCCGGGGGGGTGCGCTACACCTTC,CASSPPGGVRYTF
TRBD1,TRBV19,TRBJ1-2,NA,TGTGCCAGTAGGAGGACAGGGGGTCTAGGCTACACCTTC,CASRRTGGLGYTF
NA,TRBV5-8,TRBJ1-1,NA,TGTGCCAGCAGCTTGGAGCTCGGTGTCTTGAACACTGAAGCTTTCTTT,CASSLELGVLNTEAFF
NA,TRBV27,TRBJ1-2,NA,TGTGCCAGCAGTCCCGACACCTATGGCTACACCTTC,CASSPDTYGYTF
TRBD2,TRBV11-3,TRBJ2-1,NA,TGTGCCAGCAGCTTAGATCGGACTAGCGTCTACAATGAGCAGTTCTTC,CASSLDRTSVYNEQFF
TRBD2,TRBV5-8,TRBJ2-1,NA,TGTGCCAGCAGCTCGTGGACTAGCGATTATTACAATGAGCAGTTCTTC,CASSSWTSDYYNEQFF
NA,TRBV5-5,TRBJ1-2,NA,TGTGCCAGCAGCTTAGGGACTATTGGGTATGGCTACACCTTC,CASSLGTIGYGYTF
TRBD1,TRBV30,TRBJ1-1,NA,TGTGCCTGGCTCGGGGACAGCCTGAACACTGAAGCTTTCTTT,CAWLGDSLNTEAFF
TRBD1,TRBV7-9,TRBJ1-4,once,TGTGCCAGCAGGACCGGGACAGGGAATGAAAAACTGTTTTTT,CASRTGTGNEKLFF
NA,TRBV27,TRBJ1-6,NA,TGTGCCAGCAGTTGGCCGGATTCACCCCTCCACTTT,CASSWPDSPLHF
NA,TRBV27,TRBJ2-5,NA,TGTGCCACCGGCGACCGCTCAGGGCCGAGGGAGACCCAGTACTTC,CATGDRSGPRETQYF
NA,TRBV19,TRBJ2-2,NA,TGTGCCAGTAGTCCTAGGACAGTGAACACCGGGGAGCTGTTTTTT,CASSPRTVNTGELFF
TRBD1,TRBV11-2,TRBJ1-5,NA,TGTGCCAGCAGCTTAGGGGACAGGGTTGGCAATCAGCCCCAGCATTTT,CASSLGDRVGNQPQHF
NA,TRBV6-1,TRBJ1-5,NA,TGTGCCAGCAGTGAGGACAGCCATCAGCCCCAGCATTTT,CASSEDSHQPQHF
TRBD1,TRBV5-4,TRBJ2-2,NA,TGTGCCAGCAGCCCACCGCAAGGGACAGGGGGCGGGCGTACCGGGGAGCTGTTTTTT,CASSPPQGTGGGRTGELFF
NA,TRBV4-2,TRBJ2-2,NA,TGTGCCAGCAGCCAAGATCAGGGAGGCTACACCGGGGAGCTGTTTTTT,CASSQDQGGYTGELFF
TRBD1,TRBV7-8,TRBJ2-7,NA,TGTGCCAGCAGCTCCTATCCGGGACAGGGGGCGGATGAGCAGTACTTC,CASSSYPGQGADEQYF